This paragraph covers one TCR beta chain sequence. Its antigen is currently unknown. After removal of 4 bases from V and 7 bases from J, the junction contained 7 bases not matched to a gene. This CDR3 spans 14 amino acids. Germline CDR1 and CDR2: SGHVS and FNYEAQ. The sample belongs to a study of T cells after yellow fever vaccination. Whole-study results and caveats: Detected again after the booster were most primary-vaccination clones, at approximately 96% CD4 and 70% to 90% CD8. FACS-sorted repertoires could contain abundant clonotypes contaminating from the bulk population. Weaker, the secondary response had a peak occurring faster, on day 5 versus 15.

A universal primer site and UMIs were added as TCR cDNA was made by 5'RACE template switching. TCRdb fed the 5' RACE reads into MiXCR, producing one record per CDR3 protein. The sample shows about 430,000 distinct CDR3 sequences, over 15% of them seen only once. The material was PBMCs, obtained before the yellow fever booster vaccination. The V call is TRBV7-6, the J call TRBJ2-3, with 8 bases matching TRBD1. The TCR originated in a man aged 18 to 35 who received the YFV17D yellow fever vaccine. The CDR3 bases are TGTGCCAGCAGCTCAGGGACAGGCAGAAATACGCAGTATTTT. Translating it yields CASSSGTGRNTQYF.